These 26 T cell receptor beta chains were all obtained from the same sample, sequenced in a study of T cell responses to AZD1222 COVID-19 vaccine. Libraries were prepared by immunoSEQ multiplex PCR; TCRdb keeps only in-frame clonotypes and omits some of them. The table records around 130,000 clones, 75% to 95% of them present only once. The sequencing here drew on peripheral blood, taken 28 days after the second dose of the MenACWY control vaccine. Receptors originate from an adult who received the MenACWY meningococcal vaccine as a control.

This sequence joins TRBV4-3 and TRBJ2-1, with 11 bases lining up with TRBD2. The CDR3 is 16 residues long. The ends lost 1 base at V and 3 bases at J; junction bases unmatched: 2. The germline V gene encodes CDR1 LGHNA and CDR2 YSLEER. CDR3 protein: CASSQVAGGLYNEQFF. The CDR3 DNA is TGCGCCAGCAGCCAAGTAGCGGGGGGGCTCTACAATGAGCAGTTCTTC.

The V call is TRBV18, the J call TRBJ1-6; D is unresolved. From germline, CDR1 is KGHSH and CDR2 LQKENI. V lost 4 bases to trimming and J lost 6 bases, with 13 bases between them. CDR3 length: 15 residues. The CDR3 here is CASSRDYQVNSPLHF. Here the CDR3 DNA reads TGTGCCAGCTCACGAGACTACCAGGTTAATTCACCCCTCCACTTT.

The chain joins TRBV5-4 to TRBJ1-2; D is perhaps TRBD1 (5 bases). The germline V gene has CDR1 SGHNT and CDR2 YYREEE (reference sequence). Trimming took 0 bases from V and 9 from J, leaving 12 bases between them. There are 13 residues in the CDR3. The CDR3 loop is CASSLGQGGSYTF. CDR3 in DNA: TGTGCCAGCAGCTTGGGGCAGGGTGGTAGCTACACCTTC.

V usage is TRBV7-9 and J usage is TRBJ1-1, with 8 bases aligning to TRBD1. V lost 3 bases, J lost 1 base, and 7 bases stayed unmatched. Germline V lookup: CDR1 SEHNR, CDR2 FQNEAQ (reference sequence). The CDR3 runs to 16 residues. Written as DNA, the CDR3 is TGTGCCAGCAGCTTCAAGACAGGGGATAGGAACACTGAAGCTTTCTTT. Residues: CASSFKTGDRNTEAFF.

The V gene is TRBV15, the J gene TRBJ2-1; 15 nucleotides align to TRBD2. The CDR3 loop spans 17 amino acids. Per the germline V gene, CDR1 is LNHNV and CDR2 is YYDKDF (reference sequence). V gave up 1 base and J gave up 9 bases; unmatched junction bases: 7. CDR3 coding DNA: TGTGCCACCAGCAGAGGGTCGGGACTAGCGGGAGGCTTTGAGCAGTTCTTC. This codes for CATSRGSGLAGGFEQFF. Variable domain in full (rest from reference TRBV15 and TRBJ2-1): DAMVIQNPRYQVTQFGKPVTLSCSQTLNHNVMYWYQQKSSQAPKLLFHYYDKDFNNEADTPDNFQSRRPNTSFCFLDIRSPGLGDTAMYLCATSRGSGLAGGFEQFFGPGTRLTVL.

This chain uses TRBV7-2 with TRBJ1-4, with D perhaps matching TRBD1 (5 bases). This CDR3 spans 13 amino acids. Germline V gives CDR1 SGHTA, CDR2 FQGNSA. The V and J ends lost 4 bases and 8 bases respectively, with 11 bases between them. The CDR3 protein is CASSSRDYEKLFF. DNA for the CDR3: TGTGCCAGCAGCTCACGGGACTACGAAAAACTGTTTTTT.

V gene TRBV15 combines with J gene TRBJ2-3, with D possibly being TRBD1 (6 bases). Germline assignment: CDR1 LNHNV and CDR2 YYDKDF (reference sequence). This CDR3 has 14 amino acids. V was pared by 6 bases and J by 1 base, with 11 bases between. The CDR3 DNA sequence: TGTGCCACCAGTAGGGGGTACGGCACAGATACGCAGTATTTT. Encoded protein: CATSRGYGTDTQYF.

The genes are TRBV5-4 and TRBJ2-7, with a tentative D call TRBD1 (6 bases). The CDR3 has 14 amino acids. Trimming stripped 4 bases from V and 4 bases from J, with 15 bases between. Germline V lookup: CDR1 SGHNT, CDR2 YYREEE (reference sequence). Written as DNA, the CDR3 is TGTGCCAGCAGCCCAGCCCAGGGGCGGTACGAGCAGTACTTC. Translated: CASSPAQGRYEQYF.

The chain links TRBV28 to TRBJ1-1, with TRBD1 as a possible D gene (6 bases). Trimming cost V 6 bases and J 3 bases, with 17 bases left between them. Germline CDR1 MDHEN, CDR2 SYDVKM. The length of the CDR3 is 15 residues. The CDR3 spells CASSWGQGGDTEAFF. In DNA form, the CDR3 reads TGTGCCAGCAGCTGGGGGCAGGGCGGTGACACTGAAGCTTTCTTT. Based on the CDR3 plus reference TRBV28 and TRBJ1-1, the full variable domain is DVKVTQSSRYLVKRTGEKVFLECVQDMDHENMFWYRQDPGLGLRLIYFSYDVKMKEKGDIPEGYSVSREKKERFSLILESASTNQTSMYLCASSWGQGGDTEAFFGQGTRLTVV.

The rearrangement links TRBV5-4 to TRBJ2-7; D is unclear. The CDR3 totals 11 residues. Germline CDR1 reads SGHNT; CDR2 reads YYREEE (reference sequence). Trimming shortened V by 3 bases and J by 7 bases, and 8 bases separated the two germline ends. The CDR3 spells CASSSGAEQYF. The CDR3 DNA sequence: TGTGCCAGCAGCTCGGGCGCTGAGCAGTACTTC.

The rearrangement links TRBV29-1 to TRBJ2-1, with 11 nucleotides matching TRBD1. The V gene's germline CDR1 is SQVTM and CDR2 ANQGSEA. The trim removed 7 bases at V and 3 bases at J, leaving 5 bases unmatched. The CDR3 length is 14 residues. CDR3 nucleotide sequence: TGCAGCGCCCGAGGGACAGGGGGCTACAATGAGCAGTTCTTC. Residues: CSARGTGGYNEQFF.

This chain connects TRBV27 to TRBJ2-7, with unresolved D. Germline V gene sequence: CDR1 MNHEY, CDR2 SMNVEV (reference sequence). With 3 bases removed from V and 1 base from J, the gap between germline ends came to 7 bases. The CDR3 spans 13 residues. The CDR3 sequence is CASSFGRSYEQYF. The DNA for the CDR3 is TGTGCCAGCAGTTTCGGCAGGTCCTACGAGCAGTACTTC.

V and J are TRBV7-2 and TRBJ1-2; possible D gene TRBD1, 5 bases. Per the germline V gene, CDR1 is SGHTA and CDR2 is FQGNSA. Trimming shortened V by 1 base and J by 7 bases, and 22 bases separated the two germline ends. This CDR3 comprises 17 residues. The CDR3 sequence is CASSLGETHGASSGYTF. Here the CDR3 DNA reads TGTGCCAGCAGCTTAGGCGAAACTCACGGGGCATCTTCTGGCTACACCTTC.

The rearrangement links TRBV5-1 to TRBJ2-5; D is possibly TRBD1 (6 bases). This CDR3 is built from 15 residues. V shed 4 bases and J shed 1 base, with 14 bases lying between them. Per germline, CDR1 SGHRS and CDR2 YFSETQ. In nucleotides, the CDR3 is TGCGCCAGCAGCACTTCGACAGGATCCCAAGAGACCCAGTACTTC. As protein: CASSTSTGSQETQYF.

This clone showed up just a few times. In DNA form, the CDR3 reads TGTGCCAGCAGTAGGGACAGAGTGAACACTGAAGCTTTCTTT. Translating gives CASSRDRVNTEAFF. The chain recombines TRBV6-5 with TRBJ1-1; 7 bases agree with TRBD1. Trimming at V came to 5 bases and at J to 0 bases, leaving 3 bases not matched to a gene. Germline assignment: CDR1 MNHEY and CDR2 SVGAGI. CDR3 length: 14 amino acids.

This chain connects TRBV2 to TRBJ2-4; D is perhaps TRBD2 (5 bases). V was clipped by 2 bases and J by 0 bases, with 26 bases between them. The CDR3 length is 21 residues. Germline V gene sequence: CDR1 SNHLY, CDR2 FYNNEI. CDR3 residues: CASSELVAFSEGTLAKNIQYF. CDR3 in DNA: TGTGCCAGCAGTGAACTAGTTGCTTTTTCTGAGGGTACCCTAGCCAAAAACATTCAGTACTTC.

This rearrangement joins TRBV7-2 to TRBJ1-5; 8 bases line up with TRBD1. Germline V gives CDR1 SGHTA, CDR2 FQGNSA. The ends lost 5 bases at V and 3 bases at J; junction bases unmatched: 12. The CDR3 spans 17 residues. CDR3 sequence: CASSPKTGTGHNQPQHF. The CDR3 nucleotides are TGTGCCAGCAGCCCAAAGACGGGGACAGGACACAATCAGCCCCAGCATTTT.

The V gene is TRBV28, the J gene TRBJ1-5, with 9 bases aligning to TRBD1. V was pared by 5 bases and J by 2 bases, with 10 bases of the junction left unmatched. The CDR3 spans 17 residues. Germline CDR1 and CDR2: MDHEN and SYDVKM. The CDR3: CASSPGQGKKGNQPQHF. DNA of the CDR3: TGTGCCAGCAGTCCGGGACAGGGCAAGAAGGGCAATCAGCCCCAGCATTTT. The whole variable domain, remainder taken from reference TRBV28 and TRBJ1-5, is DVKVTQSSRYLVKRTGEKVFLECVQDMDHENMFWYRQDPGLGLRLIYFSYDVKMKEKGDIPEGYSVSREKKERFSLILESASTNQTSMYLCASSPGQGKKGNQPQHFGDGTRLSIL.

The V call is TRBV7-8, the J call TRBJ1-4, with D hard to call. The CDR3 spans 13 residues. V lost 5 bases and J 7 bases, leaving 11 bases between the germline ends. From germline, CDR1 is SGHVS and CDR2 FQNEAQ. Written as DNA, the CDR3 is TGTGCCAGCAGCCGGGGAGGATCTGAAAAACTGTTTTTT. This encodes CASSRGGSEKLFF.

V is TRBV9 and J is TRBJ2-3; 10 bases map to TRBD1. Trimming removed 4 bases from V and 9 bases from J; junction bases left unmatched: 8. Germline V gene lookup returns CDR1 SGDLS and CDR2 YYNGEE. This CDR3 has 14 residues. CDR3 sequence reads: CASSFGTGVRTQYF. The CDR3 DNA is TGTGCCAGCAGCTTTGGGACAGGGGTTCGGACGCAGTATTTT.

This clone was counted once. V is TRBV5-4 and J is TRBJ1-1; weak D call: TRBD1 (6 bases). The V gene's germline CDR1 is SGHNT and CDR2 YYREEE (reference sequence). The length of the CDR3 is 15 residues. V dropped 0 bases and J dropped 0 bases, with 9 bases sitting between them. CDR3 sequence: CASSLDRAMNTEAFF. CDR3 bases: TGTGCCAGCAGCTTGGACAGGGCCATGAACACTGAAGCTTTCTTT.

The chain is built from TRBV7-9 and TRBJ1-3; 8 bases map to TRBD1. Trimming removed 7 bases from V and 7 bases from J; junction bases left unmatched: 3. This CDR3 comprises 12 residues. Germline assignment: CDR1 SEHNR and CDR2 FQNEAQ (reference sequence). The CDR3 DNA reads as TGTGCCAGCACCGACAGGGGTAACACCATATATTTT. As protein: CASTDRGNTIYF.

This clone was observed a few times. V gene TRBV10-2 combines with J gene TRBJ1-3; 11 bases agree with TRBD1. Germline-derived CDR1 and CDR2 are WSHSY and SAAADI. CDR3 size: 15 residues. V lost 6 bases, J lost 3 bases, and 4 bases stayed unmatched. This CDR3 is CASRPGTGGGNTIYF. DNA for the CDR3: TGCGCCAGCAGACCCGGGACAGGGGGTGGAAACACCATATATTTT.

The J gene is TRBJ1-1, the V gene TRBV5-8, with 7 bases matching TRBD1. In germline, CDR1 is SGHTS, CDR2 YDEGEE. The CDR3 sequence is 15 residues long. After removal of 4 bases from V and 5 bases from J, the junction contained 11 bases not matched to a gene. The CDR3 region has the DNA TGTGCCAGCAGCCAGACAGGGTTTCTGGGGACTGAAGCTTTCTTT. Its protein product is CASSQTGFLGTEAFF.

The V and J genes are TRBV13 and TRBJ2-1; 11 positions agree with TRBD2. The CDR3 sequence is 17 residues long. Germline CDR1 PRHDT, CDR2 FYEKMQ (reference sequence). J gave up 3 bases and V 0 bases, and 4 bases lay outside the gene matches. This CDR3 reads CASSLGGTSGNYNEQFF. In DNA form, the CDR3 reads TGTGCCAGCAGCTTAGGCGGGACTAGCGGAAACTACAATGAGCAGTTCTTC.

This chain connects TRBV20-1 to TRBJ1-2; a possible D gene is TRBD1 (5 bases). The CDR3 contains 10 residues. Germline lookup yields CDR1 DFQATT and CDR2 SNEGSKA (reference sequence). V gave up 4 bases and J gave up 8 bases, with 8 bases separating them. The CDR3 DNA reads as TGCAGTGCTACAGGGAACGGCTACACCTTC. It yields the protein CSATGNGYTF.